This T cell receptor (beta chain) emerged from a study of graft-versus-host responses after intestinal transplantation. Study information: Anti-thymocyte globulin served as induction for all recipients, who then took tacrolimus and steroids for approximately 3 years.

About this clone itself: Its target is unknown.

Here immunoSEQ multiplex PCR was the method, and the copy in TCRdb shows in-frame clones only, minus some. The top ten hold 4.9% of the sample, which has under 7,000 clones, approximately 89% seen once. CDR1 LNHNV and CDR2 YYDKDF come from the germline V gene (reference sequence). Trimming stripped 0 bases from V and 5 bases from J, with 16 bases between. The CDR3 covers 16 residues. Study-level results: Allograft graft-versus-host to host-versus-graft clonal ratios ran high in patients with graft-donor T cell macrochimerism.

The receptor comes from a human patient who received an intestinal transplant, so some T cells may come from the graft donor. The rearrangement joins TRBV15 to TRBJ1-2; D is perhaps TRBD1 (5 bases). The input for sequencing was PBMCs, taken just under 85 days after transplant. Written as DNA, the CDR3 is TGTGCCACCAGCAGAGATGGTCGAAGGGGCGGTTATGGCTACACCTTC. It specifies CATSRDGRRGGYGYTF.